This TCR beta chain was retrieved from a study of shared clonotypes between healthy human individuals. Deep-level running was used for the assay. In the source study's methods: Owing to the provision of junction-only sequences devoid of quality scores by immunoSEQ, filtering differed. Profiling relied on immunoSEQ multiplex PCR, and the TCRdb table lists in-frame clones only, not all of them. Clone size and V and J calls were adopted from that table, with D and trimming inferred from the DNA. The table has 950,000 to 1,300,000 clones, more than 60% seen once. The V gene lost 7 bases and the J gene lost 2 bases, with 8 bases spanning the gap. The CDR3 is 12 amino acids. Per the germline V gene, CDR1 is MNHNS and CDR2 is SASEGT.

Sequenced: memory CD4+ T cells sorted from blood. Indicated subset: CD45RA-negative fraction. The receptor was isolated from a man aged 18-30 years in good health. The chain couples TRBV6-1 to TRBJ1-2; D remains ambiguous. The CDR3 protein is CASNVANYGYTF. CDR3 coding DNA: TGTGCCAGCAACGTAGCGAACTATGGCTACACCTTC.